This TCR beta chain was sequenced during a study of Ad26.COV2.S vaccination and SARS-CoV-2 variants. About the study: The COV1001 Ad26.COV2.S trial arm included the donor.

Germline loops: CDR1 SGHNT, CDR2 YYREEE (reference sequence). V lost 2 bases to trimming and J lost 8 bases, with 10 bases between them. The CDR3 extends over 13 amino acids. Method: immunoSEQ multiplex PCR; TCRdb's copy keeps in-frame clones and lacks some. Of some 370,000 clones in the sample, roughly four fifths were seen once. The treatment is: some 20 received Ad26.COV2.S at low or high dose, single or two shots; roughly 5 received placebo; per-sample allocation not given. Sampling happened 63 days after the first vaccine or placebo injection. The receptor was derived from a person between 18 and 65 years old who received the Ad26.COV2.S COVID-19 vaccine or a placebo. V and J are TRBV5-4 and TRBJ1-4, with unresolved D. The sample consisted of peripheral blood, taken in a trial of Ad26.COV2.S vaccine versus placebo. CDR3 DNA sequence: TGTGCCAGCAGCTTTGGCGGGCGAGAAAAACTGTTTTTT. It translates to CASSFGGREKLFF. Combining the CDR3 with reference TRBV5-4 and TRBJ1-4 gives the whole variable domain ETGVTQSPTHLIKTRGQQVTLRCSSQSGHNTVSWYQQALGQGPQFIFQYYREEENGRGNFPPRFSGLQFPNYSSELNVNALELDDSALYLCASSFGGREKLFFGSGTQLSVL.